The next 16 T cell receptor beta chains were all read from a single sample in a study of T cell responses to AZD1222 COVID-19 vaccine. The protocol was immunoSEQ multiplex PCR, while the TCRdb copy is restricted to in-frame clones and leaves out a portion. The data hold some 140,000 clones, with over 85% observed a single time. The sample here was peripheral blood, taken on day 0 of AZD1222 vaccination. The receptors stem from an adult in good health.

V is TRBV7-2 and J is TRBJ2-3; 9 bases match TRBD2. The V gene's germline CDR1 is SGHTA and CDR2 FQGNSA. The V and J ends lost 5 bases and 6 bases, in that order; junction bases with no gene match: 6. The CDR3 contains 14 residues. CDR3 nucleotides: TGTGCCAGCAGCCCAGGGACTAGCCCCGATACGCAGTATTTT. Amino acids: CASSPGTSPDTQYF.

The genes are TRBV27 and TRBJ1-3; 7 bases are shared with TRBD1. Trimming took 5 bases from V and 2 from J; bases not matched to a gene: 9. Germline CDR1 MNHEY, CDR2 SMNVEV (reference sequence). The CDR3 contains 16 residues. CDR3 bases: TGTGCCAGCAGTCCCGCCCGAACAGGGGCTGGAAACACCATATATTTT. Its protein is CASSPARTGAGNTIYF.

The chain recombines TRBV14 with TRBJ1-3, with a tentative D call TRBD1 (6 bases). Germline values: CDR1 SGHDN, CDR2 FVKESK. The V gene lost 0 bases and the J gene lost 4 bases, with 13 bases spanning the gap. This CDR3 has 16 residues. CDR3 in amino acids: CASSQDLDTGGNTIYF. In DNA, the CDR3 is TGTGCCAGCAGCCAAGATCTTGACACAGGGGGAAACACCATATATTTT.

The V and J genes are TRBV19 and TRBJ1-5; no definite D call. V dropped 3 bases and J dropped 2 bases, with 11 bases sitting between them. The CDR3 has 15 amino acids. CDR1 is LNHDA and CDR2 is SQIVND in the germline V gene (reference sequence). The CDR3 reads CASSISDLGNQPQHF. The CDR3 region has the DNA TGTGCCAGTAGTATCTCGGACCTTGGCAATCAGCCCCAGCATTTT.

The chain recombines TRBV30 with TRBJ1-5; D possibly corresponds to TRBD1 (6 bases). Germline V lookup: CDR1 GTSNPN, CDR2 SVGIG (reference sequence). V dropped 3 bases and J dropped 4 bases, with 13 bases sitting between them. This CDR3 contains 14 residues. CDR3 residues: CAWSGTNTNQPQHF. The CDR3 DNA follows: TGTGCCTGGAGCGGGACAAACACTAATCAGCCCCAGCATTTT.

This rearrangement joins TRBV27 to TRBJ2-2; 8 bases align to TRBD2. The CDR3 has 15 residues. Trimming removed 6 bases from V and 7 bases from J; junction bases left unmatched: 10. CDR1 and CDR2 (germline): MNHEY, SMNVEV (reference sequence). The CDR3 spells CASRELAARGGELFF. The CDR3 nucleotides read TGTGCCAGCAGGGAACTAGCGGCCCGGGGCGGGGAGCTGTTTTTT.

The rearrangement links TRBV4-3 to TRBJ1-6; D possibly corresponds to TRBD1 (5 bases). CDR3 length: 15 amino acids. Looked up from germline, CDR1 is LGHNA and CDR2 is YSLEER. Trimming took off 0 bases at V and 8 bases at J, with 11 bases between the two ends. The CDR3 sequence: CASSQETGGDSPLHF. Written as DNA, the CDR3 is TGCGCCAGCAGCCAAGAGACCGGGGGGGATTCACCCCTCCACTTT.

The V call is TRBV18, the J call TRBJ1-2; TRBD1 matches 10 bases. The CDR3 sequence is 14 residues long. The V segment lost 3 bases and the J segment 7 bases; nucleotides outside the gene matches: 5. CDR1 is KGHSH and CDR2 is LQKENI in the germline V gene. CDR3 DNA sequence: TGTGCCAGCTCACCCCTGACAGGGGGCAGTGGCTACACCTTC. Protein sequence: CASSPLTGGSGYTF. Together with reference TRBV18 and TRBJ1-2, the CDR3 gives the full variable domain: NAGVMQNPRHLVRRRGQEARLRCSPMKGHSHVYWYRQLPEEGLKFMVYLQKENIIDESGMPKERFSAEFPKEGPSILRIQQVVRGDSAAYFCASSPLTGGSGYTFGSGTRLTVV.

The V call is TRBV6-5, the J call TRBJ1-1; D is possibly TRBD1 (6 bases). Germline V gene data show CDR1 as MNHEY and CDR2 as SVGAGI. V lost 6 bases and J lost 8, with 19 bases in between. The CDR3 has 14 residues. CDR3: CASRVAQGIAEAFF. The CDR3 DNA is TGTGCCAGCAGGGTCGCTCAGGGGATAGCGGAAGCTTTCTTT.

The chain links TRBV5-1 to TRBJ1-6; possibly TRBD1 for D (5 bases). V dropped 0 bases and J dropped 7 bases, with 8 bases sitting between them. The germline CDR1 and CDR2 sequences are SGHRS and YFSETQ. This CDR3 has 14 amino acids. The CDR3 DNA follows: TGCGCCAGCAGCTTGGTGGGGGAGAATTCACCCCTCCACTTT. Translating it yields CASSLVGENSPLHF.

The chain carries TRBV18 and TRBJ1-3; D ambiguous. The germline V and J ends were trimmed by 2 bases and 0 bases, with 8 bases remaining between them. Germline values: CDR1 KGHSH, CDR2 LQKENI. The CDR3 contains 15 residues. CDR3 loop: CASSPTKDSGNTIYF. The CDR3 DNA sequence: TGTGCCAGCTCACCAACAAAGGACTCTGGAAACACCATATATTTT.

The V gene is TRBV5-6, the J gene TRBJ2-3; D gene uncertain. Germline values: CDR1 SGHDT, CDR2 YYEEEE. With 4 bases removed from V and 0 bases from J, the gap between germline ends came to 6 bases. This CDR3 has 13 residues. CDR3 bases: TGTGCCAGCAGCACGACTAGCACAGATACGCAGTATTTT. Its translation is CASSTTSTDTQYF.

This chain joins TRBV24-1 and TRBJ2-7, with 7 bases that match TRBD2. The CDR3 runs 15 residues. The germline CDR1 and CDR2 sequences are KGHDR and SFDVKD. Trimming cost V 9 bases and J 6 bases; bases outside gene matches: 16. The DNA of the CDR3 is TGTGCCACCCCCGGAGGACTAGACCCATCTCCCGAGCAGTACTTC. Translating gives CATPGGLDPSPEQYF.

The V and J genes are TRBV19 and TRBJ1-5; 11 positions match TRBD1. The CDR3 totals 18 residues. Germline CDR1 LNHDA, CDR2 SQIVND (reference sequence). V was clipped by 0 bases and J by 2 bases; unmatched bases: 6. The DNA of the CDR3 is TGTGCCAGTAGTATAGAGGGACAGGGGGTCGGCGGCAATCAGCCCCAGCATTTT. It is translated as CASSIEGQGVGGNQPQHF.

This clone showed up just once. The chain links TRBV7-3 to TRBJ1-5; D is unresolved. There are 12 residues in the CDR3. Trimming removed 5 bases from V and 9 bases from J, with 11 bases in between. Germline V lookup: CDR1 SGHTA, CDR2 FQGTGA. The CDR3 here is CASSAQQRPQHF. The CDR3 bases are TGTGCCAGCAGCGCACAACAGAGGCCCCAGCATTTT. Looking up the rest from reference TRBV7-3 and TRBJ1-5 gives the full variable domain: GAGVSQTPSNKVTEKGKYVELRCDPISGHTALYWYRQSLGQGPEFLIYFQGTGAADDSGLPNDRFFAVRPEGSVSTLKIQRTERGDSAVYLCASSAQQRPQHFGDGTRLSIL.

The chain recombines TRBV6-5 with TRBJ1-1; the D gene is possibly TRBD1 (5 bases). V was cut by 8 bases and J by 6 bases, with 19 bases left in between. Germline V gives CDR1 MNHEY, CDR2 SVGAGI. The CDR3 consists of 14 residues. DNA of the CDR3: TGTGCCAGCTCGCCCGCCGCGGGGGTTGCTGAAGCTTTCTTT. Residues: CASSPAAGVAEAFF.